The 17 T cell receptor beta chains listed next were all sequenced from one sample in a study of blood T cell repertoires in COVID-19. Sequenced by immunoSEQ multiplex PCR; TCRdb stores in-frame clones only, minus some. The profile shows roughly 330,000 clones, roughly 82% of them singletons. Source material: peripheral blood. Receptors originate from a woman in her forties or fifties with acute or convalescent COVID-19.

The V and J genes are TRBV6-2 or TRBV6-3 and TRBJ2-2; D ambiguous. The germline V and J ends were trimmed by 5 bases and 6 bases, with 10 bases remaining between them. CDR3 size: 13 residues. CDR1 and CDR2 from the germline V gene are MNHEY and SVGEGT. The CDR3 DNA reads TGTGCCAGCAGTCCGGGTGTCGCCGGGGAGCTGTTTTTT. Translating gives CASSPGVAGELFF.

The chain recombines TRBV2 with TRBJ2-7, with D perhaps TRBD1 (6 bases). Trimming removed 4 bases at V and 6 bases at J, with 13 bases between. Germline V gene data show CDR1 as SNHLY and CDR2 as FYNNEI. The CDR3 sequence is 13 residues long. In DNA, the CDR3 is TGTGCCAGCAGTGCTGACAGGTTCGCCGAGCAGTACTTC. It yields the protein CASSADRFAEQYF.

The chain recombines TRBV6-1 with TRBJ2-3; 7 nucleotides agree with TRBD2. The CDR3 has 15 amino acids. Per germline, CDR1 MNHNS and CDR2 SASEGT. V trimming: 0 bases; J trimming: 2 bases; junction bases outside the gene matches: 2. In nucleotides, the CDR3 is TGTGCCAGCAGTGAAGCGGGAGGGTACACAGATACGCAGTATTTT. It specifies CASSEAGGYTDTQYF.

CDR3 residues: CASSLQLTGTILATDTQYF. CDR3 DNA sequence: TGCGCCAGCAGCCTCCAACTAACCGGGACTATTTTAGCAACAGATACGCAGTATTTT. The genes are TRBV5-1 and TRBJ2-3; 7 nucleotides match TRBD2. The CDR3 runs 19 residues. Germline CDR1 SGHRS, CDR2 YFSETQ. V lost 4 bases to trimming and J lost 3 bases; unmatched junction nucleotides: 20.

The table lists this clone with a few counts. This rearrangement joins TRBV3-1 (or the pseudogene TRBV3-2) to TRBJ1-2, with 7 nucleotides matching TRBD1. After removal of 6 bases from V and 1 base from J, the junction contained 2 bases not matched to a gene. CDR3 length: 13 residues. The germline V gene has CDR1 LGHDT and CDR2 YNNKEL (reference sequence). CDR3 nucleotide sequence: TGTGCCAGCAGTCGGGACAGTAACTATGGCTACACCTTC. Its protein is CASSRDSNYGYTF.

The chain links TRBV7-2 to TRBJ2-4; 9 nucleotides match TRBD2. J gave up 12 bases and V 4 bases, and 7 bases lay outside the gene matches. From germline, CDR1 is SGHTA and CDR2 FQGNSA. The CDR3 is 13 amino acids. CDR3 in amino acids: CASSSPGLANQYF. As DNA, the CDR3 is TGTGCCAGCAGCTCTCCGGGACTAGCTAATCAGTACTTC.

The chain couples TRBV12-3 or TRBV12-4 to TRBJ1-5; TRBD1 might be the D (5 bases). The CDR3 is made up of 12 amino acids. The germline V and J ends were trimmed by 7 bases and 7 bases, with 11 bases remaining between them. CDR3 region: CASNRGEQPQHF. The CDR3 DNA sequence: TGTGCCAGCAATAGGGGTGAACAGCCCCAGCATTTT.

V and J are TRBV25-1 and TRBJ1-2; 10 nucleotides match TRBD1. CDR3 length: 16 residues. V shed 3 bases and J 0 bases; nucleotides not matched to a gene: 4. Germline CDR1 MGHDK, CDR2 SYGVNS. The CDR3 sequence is CASSDPGQGANYGYTF. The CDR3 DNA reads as TGTGCCAGCAGTGATCCCGGACAGGGGGCTAACTATGGCTACACCTTC.

DNA for the CDR3: TGTGCCAGCAGCGAGACAAGGGGCACTGAAGCTTTCTTT. Translating gives CASSETRGTEAFF. The V gene is TRBV7-6, the J gene TRBJ1-1; perhaps TRBD1 as D (5 bases). This CDR3 has 13 amino acids. CDR1 is SGHVS, CDR2 FNYEAQ, per germline. V lost 5 bases and J lost 4, with 11 bases in between.

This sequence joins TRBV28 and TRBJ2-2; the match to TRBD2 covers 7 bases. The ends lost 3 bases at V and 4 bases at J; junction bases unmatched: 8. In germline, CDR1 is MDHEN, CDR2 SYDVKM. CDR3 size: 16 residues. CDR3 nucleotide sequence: TGTGCCAGCAGTTTTAGCCCCAGCGGGGTCACCGGGGAGCTGTTTTTT. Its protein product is CASSFSPSGVTGELFF.

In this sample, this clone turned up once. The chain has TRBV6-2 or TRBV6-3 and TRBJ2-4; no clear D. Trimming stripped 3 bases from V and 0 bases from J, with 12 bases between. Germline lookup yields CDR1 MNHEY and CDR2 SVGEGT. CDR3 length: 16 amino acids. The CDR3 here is CASSYGDALAKNIQYF. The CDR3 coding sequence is TGTGCCAGCAGTTATGGAGATGCTCTAGCCAAAAACATTCAGTACTTC.

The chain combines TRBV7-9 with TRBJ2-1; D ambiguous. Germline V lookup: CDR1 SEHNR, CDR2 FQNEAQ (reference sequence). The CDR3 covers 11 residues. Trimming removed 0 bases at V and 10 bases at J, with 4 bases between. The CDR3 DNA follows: TGTGCCAGCAGCTTAGCGGAGGAGCAGTTCTTC. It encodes CASSLAEEQFF. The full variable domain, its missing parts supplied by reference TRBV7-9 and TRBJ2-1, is DTGVSQNPRHKITKRGQNVTFRCDPISEHNRLYWYRQTLGQGPEFLTYFQNEAQLEKSRLLSDRFSAERPKGSFSTLEIQRTEQGDSAMYLCASSLAEEQFFGPGTRLTVL.

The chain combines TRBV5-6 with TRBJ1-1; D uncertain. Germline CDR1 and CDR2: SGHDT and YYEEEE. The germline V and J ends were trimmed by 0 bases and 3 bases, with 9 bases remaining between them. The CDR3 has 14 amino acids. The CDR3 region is CASSLAHLYTEAFF. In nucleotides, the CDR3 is TGTGCCAGCAGCTTGGCCCATTTGTACACTGAAGCTTTCTTT.

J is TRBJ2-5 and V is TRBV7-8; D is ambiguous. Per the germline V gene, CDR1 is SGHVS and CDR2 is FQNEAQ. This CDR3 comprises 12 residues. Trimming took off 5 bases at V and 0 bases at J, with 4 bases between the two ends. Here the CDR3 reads CASSPYQETQYF. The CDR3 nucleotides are TGTGCCAGCAGCCCCTACCAAGAGACCCAGTACTTC.

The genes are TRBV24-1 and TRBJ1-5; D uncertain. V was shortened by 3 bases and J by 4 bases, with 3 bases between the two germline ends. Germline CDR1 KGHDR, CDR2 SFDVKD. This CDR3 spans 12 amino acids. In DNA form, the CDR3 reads TGTGCCACCAGTGATCCTAATCAGCCCCAGCATTTT. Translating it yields CATSDPNQPQHF.

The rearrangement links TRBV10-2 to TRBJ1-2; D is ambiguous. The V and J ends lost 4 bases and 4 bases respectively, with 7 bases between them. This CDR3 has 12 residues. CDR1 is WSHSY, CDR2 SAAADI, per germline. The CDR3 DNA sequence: TGCGCCAGCAGTGGGGAGGGCTATGGCTACACCTTC. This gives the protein CASSGEGYGYTF.

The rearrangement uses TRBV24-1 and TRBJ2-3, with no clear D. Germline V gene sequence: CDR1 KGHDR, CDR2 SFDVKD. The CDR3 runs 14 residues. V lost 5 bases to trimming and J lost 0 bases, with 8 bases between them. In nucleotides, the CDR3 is TGTGCCACCAGTGTACGCGGAAGCACAGATACGCAGTATTTT. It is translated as CATSVRGSTDTQYF.